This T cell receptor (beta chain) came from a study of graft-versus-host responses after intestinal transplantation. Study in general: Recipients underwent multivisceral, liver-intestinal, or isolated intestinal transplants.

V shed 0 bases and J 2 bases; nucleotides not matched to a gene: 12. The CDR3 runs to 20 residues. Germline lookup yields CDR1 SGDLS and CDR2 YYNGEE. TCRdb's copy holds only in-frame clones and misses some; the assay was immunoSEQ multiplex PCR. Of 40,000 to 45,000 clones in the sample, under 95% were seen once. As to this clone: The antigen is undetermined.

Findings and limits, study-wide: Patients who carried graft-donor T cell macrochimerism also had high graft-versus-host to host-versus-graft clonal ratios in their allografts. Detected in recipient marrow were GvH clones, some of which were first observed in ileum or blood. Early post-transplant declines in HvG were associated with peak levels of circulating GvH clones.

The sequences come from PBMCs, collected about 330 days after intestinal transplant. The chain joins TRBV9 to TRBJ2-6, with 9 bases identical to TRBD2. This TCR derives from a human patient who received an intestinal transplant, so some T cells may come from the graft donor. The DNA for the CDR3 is TGTGCCAGCAGCGTAGAGGCCGGGACTAGCCTACCACCTGGGGCCAACGTCCTGACTTTC. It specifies CASSVEAGTSLPPGANVLTF.